Listed below are T cell receptor beta chains from one sample, sequenced in a study of T cells after yellow fever vaccination. From the 5' RACE reads, TCRdb called clonotypes with MiXCR, one entry per CDR3 protein. The data show 140,000 to 150,000 distinct CDR3 sequences, with approximately 6.6% seen just once and under 0.8% held by the top ten. The material was CD4+ T cells sorted from PBMCs, obtained 10 days after the yellow fever booster vaccination. Receptor source: a man aged 25-40 years who received the YFV17D yellow fever vaccine. The CDR3 runs from the conserved cysteine through the conserved F or W. Each record gives: D gene, V gene, clone size, J gene, CDR3 DNA, CDR3 protein. D genes are given only for firm matches. Only some rows state a clone size, as once, few, many or a class for expanded clones.

>-|TRBV25-1|many|TRBJ2-5
TGTGCCAGCAGTGAATCTAGAGGGAGGGAGACCCAGTACTTC
CASSESRGRETQYF
>TRBD2|TRBV30|many|TRBJ2-5
TGTGCCTGGAGTCGAAGACTAGCAGAGACCCAGTACTTC
CAWSRRLAETQYF
>-|TRBV6-2/TRBV6-3|many|TRBJ2-7
TGTGCCAGCAGTACCCCCGGAGCCTACGAGCAGTACTTC
CASSTPGAYEQYF
>-|TRBV5-4|once|TRBJ2-1
TGTGCCATCAGCTTGGGTCTCTTCAGCTCCTACAATGAGCAGTTCTTC
CAISLGLFSSYNEQFF
>-|TRBV30|-|TRBJ2-2
TGTGCCTGGAGTGAGGGGACAAGGAACACCGGGGAGCTGTTTTTT
CAWSEGTRNTGELFF
>-|TRBV20-1|many|TRBJ1-5
TGCAGTGCTTGTGACAGTAGCAATCAGCCCCAGCATTTT
CSACDSSNQPQHF
>-|TRBV6-5|-|TRBJ2-2
TGTGCCAGCAGTCCGCCGGGACGGACGAACACCGGGGAGCTGTTTTTT
CASSPPGRTNTGELFF
>TRBD2|TRBV12-3/TRBV12-4|many|TRBJ2-1
TGTGCCAGCAGACCTAGCGGTTCCTACAATGAGCAGTTCTTC
CASRPSGSYNEQFF
>TRBD1|TRBV18|-|TRBJ2-3
TGTGCCAGCTCACCCCCGGGACAGGGATTGTTCGGCACAGATACGCAGTATTTT
CASSPPGQGLFGTDTQYF
>TRBD1|TRBV7-6|-|TRBJ1-2
TGTGCCAGCAGCCCGACAGGGAACTATGGCTACACCTTC
CASSPTGNYGYTF
>TRBD2|TRBV4-1|many|TRBJ2-3
TGCGCCAGCAGCCAAGATCGGACTAGCGGGAGGGATTATCGAGATACGCAGTATTTT
CASSQDRTSGRDYRDTQYF
>-|TRBV10-1|many|TRBJ2-1
TGCGCCAGCAGTGAGTCGATGGAATACAATGAGCAGTTCTTC
CASSESMEYNEQFF
>TRBD2|TRBV18|-|TRBJ2-2
TGTGCCAGCTCACCACAAGGTCTAGCGGGAACGAACACCGGGGAGCTGTTTTTT
CASSPQGLAGTNTGELFF
>-|TRBV29-1|many|TRBJ1-1
TGCAGCTCGCGGCTTAGATGGGACACTGAAGCTTTCTTT
CSSRLRWDTEAFF
>TRBD2|TRBV3-1|many|TRBJ2-7
TGTGCCAGCAGCCTAAGCGGGGAGCTTCACGAGCAGTACTTC
CASSLSGELHEQYF
>TRBD1|TRBV7-2|many|TRBJ1-1
TGTGCCAGTGGACAGGGGGCTAGGGACACTGAAGCTTTCTTT
CASGQGARDTEAFF
>-|TRBV5-1|-|TRBJ2-1
TGCGCCAGCAAGAGAGGGGTAGACAATGAGCAGTTCTTC
CASKRGVDNEQFF
>-|TRBV6-5|-|TRBJ1-5
TGTGCCAGCAGTTACTCTCGGGGAGGGACTTTCAATCAGCCCCAGCATTTT
CASSYSRGGTFNQPQHF
>-|TRBV5-1|many|TRBJ2-1
TGCGCCAGCAGCTTACTTAAGCGGGATGAGCAGTTCTTC
CASSLLKRDEQFF
>TRBD2|TRBV7-4|many|TRBJ2-7
TGTGCCAGCAGCTTACATACCGGGACTAGCGGGAGCTTCGACCAGTACTTC
CASSLHTGTSGSFDQYF
>-|TRBV5-1|many|TRBJ2-1
TGCGCCAGCGGTGCCCGGACGCCAAACAATGAGCAGTTCTTC
CASGARTPNNEQFF
>-|TRBV29-1|many|TRBJ2-3
TGCAGCGCTGCCCGGGGAACGGGTGTACGCACAGATACGCAGTATTTT
CSAARGTGVRTDTQYF
>-|TRBV6-1|many|TRBJ2-1
TGTGCCAGCATCTTCGACGGGGATTACAATGAGCAGTTCTTC
CASIFDGDYNEQFF
>TRBD2|TRBV6-2/TRBV6-3|many|TRBJ2-1
TGTGCCAGCAGCCCCATGGCGACTAGCGGGAGCTATGAGCAGTTCTTC
CASSPMATSGSYEQFF
>TRBD2|TRBV4-3|few|TRBJ2-7
TGCGCCAGCAGCCAAGGAACTAGCGGACCCTACGAGCAGTACTTC
CASSQGTSGPYEQYF
>-|TRBV5-1|many|TRBJ2-4
TGCGCCAGCAGCTTGGGCAATTGGGGAGACATTCAGTACTTC
CASSLGNWGDIQYF
>-|TRBV5-5|many|TRBJ2-1
TGTGCCAGCAGCTCTATAGGACAGTTTGAGCAGTTCTTC
CASSSIGQFEQFF
>-|TRBV7-2|-|TRBJ2-5
TGTGCCAGCAGCCTTTACGGGGGCTCCCAAGAGACCCAGTACTTC
CASSLYGGSQETQYF
>TRBD2|TRBV6-5|many|TRBJ2-7
TGTGCCAGCAGTACCCCTCTGACTAGCGGGACCCACGAGCAGTACTTC
CASSTPLTSGTHEQYF
>-|TRBV5-8|-|TRBJ1-5
TGTGCCAGCAGCGCGGGGGCCCTCAGCAATCAGCCCCAGCATTTT
CASSAGALSNQPQHF
>TRBD2|TRBV28|many|TRBJ2-1
TGTGCCAGCAGAAAACCGGGACTAGCAAGGATCTTC
CASRKPGLARIF
>-|TRBV5-1|many|TRBJ2-2
TGCGCCAGCAGTCCCCTCGGGCCACAGAGGGTCACCGGGGAGCTGTTTTTT
CASSPLGPQRVTGELFF
>TRBD1|TRBV7-9|many|TRBJ1-1
TGTGCCAGCAGCTTAGCCGGGACAGGGAATGAAGCTTTCTTT
CASSLAGTGNEAFF
>TRBD2|TRBV18|-|TRBJ2-5
TGTGCCAGCTCACTACGACGACTAGCGGGAGTCGTGACCCAGTACTTC
CASSLRRLAGVVTQYF
>-|TRBV10-3|many|TRBJ2-7
TGTGCCTCGAAGGGGGAAAGGAGCTCCTACGAGCAGTACTTC
CASKGERSSYEQYF
>-|TRBV7-9|many|TRBJ2-7
TGTGCCAGCAGCTTATTAGCGCCCCCCAAGGAGCAGTACTTC
CASSLLAPPKEQYF
>-|TRBV14|few|TRBJ2-6
TGTGCCAGCAGCCAAGCCATCTCTGGGGCCAACGTCCTGACTTTC
CASSQAISGANVLTF
>-|TRBV11-2|many|TRBJ2-2
TGTGCCAGCAGTCATGAACCGGGACTCCTGTCGCAGCTGTTTTTT
CASSHEPGLLSQLFF
>-|TRBV23-1|many|TRBJ2-5
TGCGCCAGCAGGGGTAGGGGAGTACAGACCCAGTACTTC
CASRGRGVQTQYF
>TRBD1|TRBV19|-|TRBJ1-2
TGTGCCAGTAGTCTCCACGGACAGGGGGAGGATGGCTACACCTTC
CASSLHGQGEDGYTF
>-|TRBV5-4|many|TRBJ2-2
TGTGCCAGCAGCTTAAACCTAGCCGAGGGGGAGCTGTTTTTT
CASSLNLAEGELFF
>-|TRBV10-3|many|TRBJ2-1
TGTGCCATCAGTGGGAGATCCTACAATGAGCAGTTCTTC
CAISGRSYNEQFF
>TRBD2|TRBV18|-|TRBJ2-1
TGTGCCAGCTCACCAAGGCTAGCGGGAGTTGGTTACAATGAGCAGTTCTTC
CASSPRLAGVGYNEQFF
>-|TRBV20-1|many|TRBJ2-2
TGCAGTGCTCCAAGACGGAATACCGGGGAGCTGTTTTTT
CSAPRRNTGELFF
>-|TRBV29-1|few|TRBJ2-5
TGCAGCGTTGCCATCCAGGGACAAGAGACCCAGTACTTC
CSVAIQGQETQYF
>-|TRBV29-1|few|TRBJ2-3
TGCAGCGTTCGTGAGTCCAAGCGCCCCCAAGCCACAGATACGCAGTATTTT
CSVRESKRPQATDTQYF
>-|TRBV6-6|many|TRBJ1-4
TGTGCCAGCTTCCTCCGCAATGAAAAACTGTTTTTT
CASFLRNEKLFF